These T cell receptor beta chains were read from a single sample in a study of Graves' ophthalmopathy and Graves' hyperthyroidism. TCRdb recomputed calls from the multiplex PCR reads with MiXCR, one row per CDR3 protein. The profile shows about 700,000 distinct CDR3 sequences, roughly 41% of them singletons. The sample comprised peripheral blood. The receptors shown here come from an adult man with Graves' ophthalmopathy. Both conserved end residues are part of each CDR3. D genes are given only for firm matches. Some rows mark clone size as missing; the rest say once, few, many or name a class of expanded clone.

j_call | clone_size | d_call | v_call | cdr3_aa | cdr3_nt
TRBJ2-7 | many | - | TRBV12-3/TRBV12-4 | CASSLRDVRGQYF | TGTGCCAGCAGCCTCCGGGACGTCCGAGGGCAGTACTTC
TRBJ1-1 | many | - | TRBV29-1 | CSVSQGTEAFF | TGCAGCGTTTCACAGGGTACTGAAGCTTTCTTT
TRBJ2-7 | - | - | TRBV27 | CASSGMNEQYF | TGTGCCAGCTCAGGGATGAACGAGCAGTACTTC
TRBJ2-2 | few | - | TRBV11-3 | CASSLSPGPTGELFF | TGTGCCAGCAGCTTAAGTCCAGGGCCCACCGGGGAGCTGTTTTTT
TRBJ1-5 | many | - | TRBV12-3/TRBV12-4 | CASSPQDSNQPQHF | TGTGCCAGCAGCCCTCAGGATAGCAATCAGCCCCAGCATTTT
TRBJ1-1 | few | TRBD1 | TRBV5-1 | CASSPTGDGYTEAFF | TGCGCCAGCAGCCCGACAGGGGATGGGTACACTGAAGCTTTCTTT
TRBJ2-7 | many | TRBD2 | TRBV7-8 | CASSLAGTSSYEQYF | TGTGCCAGCAGCTTAGCGGGGACTAGCTCCTACGAGCAGTACTTC
TRBJ1-5 | - | - | TRBV2 | CASKPGPNSNQPQHF | TGTGCCAGCAAACCTGGGCCAAATAGCAATCAGCCCCAGCATTTT
TRBJ2-5 | once | - | TRBV15 | CATSRDKGTQYF | TGTGCCACCAGCAGAGATAAGGGGACCCAGTACTTC
TRBJ2-2 | - | - | TRBV25-1 | CASSQAPGTGELLF | TGTGCCAGCAGCCAAGCCCCGGGCACCGGGGAGCTGCTTTTT
TRBJ2-2 | few | - | TRBV9 | CASSLLSQDTGELFF | TGTGCCAGCAGCCTCCTGTCCCAGGACACCGGGGAGCTGTTTTTT
TRBJ2-7 | many | TRBD2 | TRBV19 | CASSIGRGDYEQYF | TGTGCCAGTAGTATAGGACGGGGGGACTACGAGCAGTACTTC
TRBJ1-2 | few | - | TRBV9 | CASSQPREGWYGYTF | TGTGCCAGCAGCCAACCGAGGGAGGGGTGGTATGGCTACACCTTC
TRBJ2-7 | - | - | TRBV29-1 | CSVADGGYEQYF | TGCAGCGTTGCCGACGGGGGCTACGAGCAGTACTTC
TRBJ1-5 | many | - | TRBV19 | CASSAPGQHSNQPQHF | TGTGCCAGTAGTGCACCGGGACAACATAGCAATCAGCCCCAGCATTTT
TRBJ1-1 | - | - | TRBV30 | CAWSVRSKGVTEAFF | TGTGCCTGGAGTGTAAGGTCCAAGGGGGTTACTGAAGCTTTCTTT
TRBJ2-7 | many | TRBD2 | TRBV20-1 | CSATTSDYEQYF | TGCAGTGCTACAACTAGCGACTACGAGCAGTACTTC
TRBJ2-5 | - | TRBD1 | TRBV29-1 | CSALSSGQGGETQYF | TGCAGCGCCCTAAGTTCGGGACAGGGGGGCGAGACCCAGTACTTC
TRBJ2-5 | - | TRBD1 | TRBV29-1 | CSVELQGWQTQYF | TGCAGCGTTGAGTTACAGGGGTGGCAGACCCAGTACTTC
TRBJ1-2 | many | - | TRBV29-1 | CSVDGIPFGYTF | TGCAGCGTTGATGGGATCCCCTTTGGCTACACCTTC
TRBJ2-2 | - | TRBD1 | TRBV7-9 | CASSLRGQGAGELFF | TGTGCCAGCAGCTTGAGGGGGCAGGGAGCCGGGGAGCTGTTTTTT
TRBJ2-7 | many | - | TRBV7-2 | CASSTLWGSGKGYEQYF | TGTGCCAGCAGCACCCTTTGGGGGTCCGGGAAGGGCTACGAGCAGTACTTC
TRBJ2-5 | few | TRBD1 | TRBV5-4 | CASSPPGQGPGETQYF | TGTGCCAGCAGCCCTCCAGGACAGGGTCCGGGAGAGACCCAGTACTTC
TRBJ1-3 | many | TRBD1 | TRBV7-6 | CASSLNRGPGNTIYF | TGTGCCAGCAGCTTAAACAGGGGACCTGGAAACACCATATATTTT
TRBJ2-5 | few | - | TRBV6-6 | CASNAERDTEETQYF | TGTGCCAGCAACGCCGAACGGGACACCGAAGAGACCCAGTACTTC
TRBJ2-2 | - | - | TRBV10-3 | CASSDQGNTGELFF | TGTGCCAGCAGTGACCAGGGGAACACTGGGGAGCTGTTTTTT
TRBJ1-2 | many | - | TRBV9 | CASSPLLQGLGYTF | TGTGCCAGCAGTCCTCTTCTACAGGGCCTTGGCTACACCTTC
TRBJ2-3 | - | TRBD2 | TRBV10-3 | CAIRPGLAGGQGTDTQYF | TGTGCCATCAGGCCGGGACTAGCGGGAGGCCAGGGCACAGATACGCAGTATTTT
TRBJ1-1 | - | - | TRBV20-1 | CSAKVAGNTEAFF | TGCAGTGCTAAGGTAGCGGGGAACACTGAAGCTTTCTTT
TRBJ1-1 | many | - | TRBV7-9 | CASSRGGNTEAFF | TGTGCCAGCTCGAGGGGCGGAAACACTGAAGCTTTCTTT
TRBJ1-2 | - | - | TRBV9 | CASSVSAGANYGYTF | TGTGCCAGCAGCGTATCAGCGGGAGCTAACTATGGCTACACCTTC
TRBJ1-1 | - | TRBD1 | TRBV10-3 | CAGSTHDRGRAFF | TGTGCCGGCAGTACCCACGACAGGGGCAGGGCTTTCTTT
TRBJ1-5 | many | - | TRBV27 | CASSDKDQPQHF | TGTGCCAGCAGCGACAAGGATCAGCCCCAGCATTTT
TRBJ2-1 | few | TRBD1 | TRBV29-1 | CSVGDRDRRVDEQFF | TGCAGCGTTGGCGACCGGGACAGGAGGGTCGATGAGCAGTTCTTC
TRBJ2-7 | - | TRBD2 | TRBV5-4 | CASGAAPHEQYF | TGCGCCAGCGGGGCGGCCCCACACGAGCAGTACTTC
TRBJ2-7 | many | - | TRBV10-3 | CAISESGNSYEQYF | TGTGCCATCAGTGAGTCTGGCAACTCCTACGAGCAGTACTTC
TRBJ1-2 | many | - | TRBV5-4 | CASSSKQGAYGYTF | TGTGCCAGCAGCTCAAAGCAGGGCGCCTATGGCTACACCTTC
TRBJ1-6 | many | - | TRBV15 | CATSIRDNSPLHF | TGTGCCACCAGCATCCGTGACAATTCACCCCTCCACTTT
TRBJ1-1 | few | - | TRBV7-9 | CASGLHLRGLNTEAFF | TGTGCCAGCGGATTACATTTAAGGGGGTTGAACACTGAAGCTTTCTTT
TRBJ1-4 | - | - | TRBV19 | CASRYPQGRGTNEKLFF | TGTGCCAGTAGATATCCCCAGGGAAGGGGAACTAATGAAAAACTGTTTTTT
TRBJ1-2 | - | - | TRBV7-2 | CASSLVGAYGYTF | TGTGCCAGCAGCTTAGTGGGGGCGTATGGCTACACCTTC
TRBJ1-5 | few | - | TRBV30 | CAWSLAFNQPQHF | TGTGCCTGGAGTTTGGCCTTCAATCAGCCCCAGCATTTT
TRBJ1-1 | - | TRBD1 | TRBV9 | CASNHTGGAEAFF | TGTGCCAGCAACCATACAGGGGGGGCTGAAGCTTTCTTT
TRBJ1-1 | - | - | TRBV5-1 | CASSLTSGATSEAFF | TGCGCCAGCAGCTTGACTAGCGGGGCAACCAGTGAAGCTTTCTTT
TRBJ2-7 | - | - | TRBV5-1 | CASSQVKGNKQYF | TGCGCCAGCAGCCAAGTCAAGGGAAATAAGCAGTACTTC
TRBJ2-7 | - | TRBD1 | TRBV5-8 | CASSLGQGYYEQYF | TGTGCCAGCAGTCTCGGACAGGGCTACTACGAGCAGTACTTC
TRBJ1-5 | - | TRBD1 | TRBV29-1 | CSVGAITGTGLHF | TGCAGCGTTGGAGCCATAACCGGGACAGGATTGCATTTT
TRBJ2-7 | - | - | TRBV20-1 | CSASRAAIYEQYF | TGCAGTGCTAGTCGGGCCGCCATCTACGAGCAGTACTTC
TRBJ2-3 | - | TRBD2 | TRBV19 | CASSIEGGRPYF | TGTGCCAGTAGTATTGAGGGCGGGAGACCGTATTTT
TRBJ1-2 | - | - | TRBV15 | CATRNLGSGGGRAYGYTF | TGTGCCACCAGGAACCTCGGGAGTGGGGGGGGCAGGGCCTATGGCTACACCTTC
TRBJ1-2 | many | TRBD1 | TRBV10-3 | CAISPGQGNYGYTF | TGTGCCATCAGCCCGGGACAGGGTAACTATGGCTACACCTTC
TRBJ2-7 | many | TRBD1 | TRBV7-9 | CASSDRASYEQYF | TGTGCCAGCTCCGACAGGGCCTCCTACGAGCAGTACTTC
TRBJ2-7 | many | - | TRBV5-5 | CASSLRTDPYEQYF | TGTGCCAGCAGCCTCCGGACTGACCCCTACGAGCAGTACTTC
TRBJ1-1 | many | - | TRBV12-3/TRBV12-4 | CASSFRWDTEAFF | TGTGCCAGCAGTTTTAGGTGGGACACTGAAGCTTTCTTT